The 24 T cell receptor beta chains reported below all come from one sample, sequenced in a study of OX40 agonist ivuxolimab in advanced cancers. The method was immunoSEQ multiplex PCR; TCRdb's version includes in-frame clones alone and lacks a portion of them. Here the sample spans roughly 75,000 clones, about 89% being singletons. The sequences come from CD4+ or CD8+ T cells sorted from blood, collected in a trial of the OX40 agonist ivuxolimab. Receptor source: an adult with an advanced solid tumor such as melanoma, head and neck, liver or kidney cancer.

This chain joins TRBV2 and TRBJ2-7; D gene uncertain. Trimming stripped 5 bases from V and 2 bases from J, with 13 bases between. The CDR3 extends over 14 amino acids. Germline CDR1 reads SNHLY; CDR2 reads FYNNEI. CDR3 DNA sequence: TGTGCCAGCAGTCCCACCGTGGGCACCTACGAGCAGTACTTC. Translation gives CASSPTVGTYEQYF. The entire variable domain, with the rest obtained from reference TRBV2 and TRBJ2-7, is as follows: EPEVTQTPSHQVTQMGQEVILRCVPISNHLYFYWYRQILGQKVEFLVSFYNNEISEKSEIFDDQFSVERPDGSNFTLKIRSTKLEDSAMYFCASSPTVGTYEQYFGPGTRLTVT.

The DNA of the CDR3 is TGTGCCAGCAGCCCACAGGGAATCCACGAGCAGTACTTC. Translation: CASSPQGIHEQYF. The rearrangement joins TRBV7-9 to TRBJ2-7, with D possibly being TRBD1 (6 bases). From germline, CDR1 is SEHNR and CDR2 FQNEAQ (reference sequence). V was pared by 5 bases and J by 5 bases, with 13 bases between. This CDR3 is 13 amino acids long.

CDR3 DNA: TGTGCCAGCAGCCAAGAGGTCTTAGCCAGTCTATACAATGAGCAGTTCTTC. The encoded protein is CASSQEVLASLYNEQFF. J is TRBJ2-1 and V is TRBV4-2; unclear D gene. The V gene's germline CDR1 is LGHNA and CDR2 YNFKEQ. With 0 bases removed from V and 4 bases from J, the gap between germline ends came to 16 bases. The CDR3 loop spans 17 amino acids.

This clone was observed once. The chain combines TRBV6-6 with TRBJ2-7, with 14 bases identical to TRBD2. Trimming removed 1 base from V and 5 bases from J; junction bases left unmatched: 1. The CDR3 has 15 amino acids. Germline CDR1 MNHNY, CDR2 SVGAGI (reference sequence). DNA for the CDR3: TGTGCCAGCAGTTACTTGGGACTAGCGGGAGACGAGCAGTACTTC. It yields the protein CASSYLGLAGDEQYF.

The gene calls are TRBV5-1 and TRBJ2-7, with D possibly TRBD2 on 6 matching bases. The CDR3 extends over 13 amino acids. Germline values: CDR1 SGHRS, CDR2 YFSETQ. V lost 5 bases and J lost 6, with 15 bases in between. The CDR3 loop is CASSVSGDREQYF. CDR3 nucleotides: TGCGCCAGCAGTGTTAGCGGTGATCGCGAGCAGTACTTC. The full variable domain, with the rest looked up from reference TRBV5-1 and TRBJ2-7, is KAGVTQTPRYLIKTRGQQVTLSCSPISGHRSVSWYQQTPGQGLQFLFEYFSETQRNKGNFPGRFSGRQFSNSRSEMNVSTLELGDSALYLCASSVSGDREQYFGPGTRLTVT.

This clone was observed a single time. V gene TRBV6-5 combines with J gene TRBJ2-1; the match to TRBD1 covers 7 bases. Germline V CDR1 and CDR2: MNHEY, SVGAGI. The CDR3 consists of 12 residues. With V trimmed by 2 bases and J by 8 bases, 0 bases remained unmatched. CDR3 loop: CASSYQGDEQFF. The CDR3, as DNA: TGTGCCAGCAGTTACCAGGGGGATGAGCAGTTCTTC.

V is TRBV5-1 and J is TRBJ2-7, with D unclear. The V and J ends lost 3 bases and 2 bases respectively, with 12 bases between them. Germline V gives CDR1 SGHRS, CDR2 YFSETQ. CDR3 length: 14 residues. The CDR3 sequence: CASSSQAGPYEQYF. CDR3 DNA: TGCGCCAGCAGCTCCCAGGCCGGACCCTACGAGCAGTACTTC.

The V gene is TRBV7-3, the J gene TRBJ2-1; D gene ambiguous. CDR1 SGHTA and CDR2 FQGTGA come from the germline V gene. The CDR3 is 13 amino acids. The V gene lost 2 bases and the J gene lost 5 bases, with 7 bases spanning the gap. The DNA of the CDR3 is TGTGCCAGCAGCTTATCAAAAAACAATGAGCAGTTCTTC. Protein: CASSLSKNNEQFF.

V usage is TRBV5-1 and J usage is TRBJ2-2; weak D call: TRBD2 (6 bases). This CDR3 comprises 15 residues. Trimming stripped 6 bases from V and 4 bases from J, with 16 bases between. Germline values: CDR1 SGHRS, CDR2 YFSETQ. The chain's CDR3 is CASNNQAGVTGELFF. CDR3 sequence (DNA): TGCGCCAGCAATAATCAAGCGGGTGTCACCGGGGAGCTGTTTTTT.

This clone turned up a few times. The V call is TRBV9, the J call TRBJ1-1; no reliable D call. Germline CDR1 SGDLS, CDR2 YYNGEE. V lost 4 bases to trimming and J lost 0 bases, with 13 bases between them. This CDR3 is built from 15 residues. CDR3 sequence (DNA): TGTGCCAGCAGCCCCTACGGGGAGATGAACACTGAAGCTTTCTTT. It specifies CASSPYGEMNTEAFF.

The rearrangement uses TRBV7-9 and TRBJ1-6; D call uncertain. Trimming removed 5 bases at V and 5 bases at J, with 16 bases between. The germline CDR1 and CDR2 sequences are SEHNR and FQNEAQ (reference sequence). The CDR3 extends over 16 amino acids. The chain's CDR3 is CASSEPLAENNSPLHF. In nucleotides, the CDR3 is TGTGCCAGCAGCGAACCCCTCGCGGAGAATAATTCACCCCTCCACTTT.

The CDR3: CASSLSTGTFDEQFF. The CDR3 DNA sequence: TGTGCCAGCAGCTTGAGCACCGGAACTTTCGATGAGCAGTTCTTC. V gene TRBV5-6 combines with J gene TRBJ2-1; D gene ambiguous. Germline V CDR1 and CDR2: SGHDT, YYEEEE. The germline V and J ends were trimmed by 1 base and 8 bases, with 16 bases remaining between them. The CDR3 is 15 amino acids.

V and J are TRBV5-1 and TRBJ2-3; 10 bases are a match to TRBD2. J lost 5 bases, V lost 9 bases, and 9 bases had no gene match. The CDR3 length is 14 residues. Germline CDR1 reads SGHRS; CDR2 reads YFSETQ. The CDR3 region is CATRSGRAGDTQYF. CDR3 bases: TGCGCCACCCGAAGCGGGAGGGCTGGAGATACGCAGTATTTT.

V is TRBV5-6 and J is TRBJ2-5, with 8 bases matching TRBD2. Germline V gene sequence: CDR1 SGHDT, CDR2 YYEEEE. This CDR3 comprises 18 residues. J gave up 4 bases and V 2 bases, and 16 bases lay outside the gene matches. The CDR3 reads CASSLAPEAGALGETQYF. The CDR3 nucleotides are TGTGCCAGCAGCTTAGCCCCCGAAGCGGGGGCTTTGGGAGAGACCCAGTACTTC.

The V call is TRBV18, the J call TRBJ2-1, with a weak D call TRBD1 (5 bases). Germline V CDR1 and CDR2: KGHSH, LQKENI. The CDR3 is 16 residues long. V was shortened by 3 bases and J by 0 bases, with 12 bases between the two germline ends. CDR3 sequence reads: CASSPPTARSYNEQFF. As DNA, the CDR3 is TGTGCCAGCTCACCCCCGACAGCTCGCTCCTACAATGAGCAGTTCTTC.

The rearrangement links TRBV27 to TRBJ1-3; the D gene is possibly TRBD1 (5 bases). Germline-derived CDR1 and CDR2 are MNHEY and SMNVEV (reference sequence). V gave up 0 bases and J gave up 4 bases, with 10 bases separating them. The CDR3 consists of 15 residues. The CDR3 nucleotides are TGTGCCAGCAGTTTATCCTCAGGGCACGGAAACACCATATATTTT. It encodes CASSLSSGHGNTIYF.

The genes are TRBV7-3 and TRBJ2-1; 8 bases fit TRBD2. After removal of 4 bases from V and 4 bases from J, the junction contained 6 bases not matched to a gene. This CDR3 region has 15 residues. The germline gives CDR1 SGHTA, CDR2 FQGTGA. Written as DNA, the CDR3 is TGTGCCAGCAGCTCCAGAGCGGGAGAGTACAATGAGCAGTTCTTC. Its protein product is CASSSRAGEYNEQFF. Using reference TRBV7-3 and TRBJ2-1 for the parts outside the CDR3, the full variable domain is GAGVSQTPSNKVTEKGKYVELRCDPISGHTALYWYRQSLGQGPEFLIYFQGTGAADDSGLPNDRFFAVRPEGSVSTLKIQRTERGDSAVYLCASSSRAGEYNEQFFGPGTRLTVL.

This clone was recorded only once. The chain uses TRBV6-5 and TRBJ1-2; 7 nucleotides align to TRBD1. The germline gives CDR1 MNHEY, CDR2 SVGAGI. V lost 7 bases, J lost 9 bases, and 11 bases stayed unmatched. The CDR3 sequence is 13 residues long. The chain's CDR3 is CASMKREQGRYTF. CDR3 DNA: TGTGCCAGCATGAAGCGTGAACAGGGGCGCTACACCTTC.

V is TRBV11-2 and J is TRBJ2-5; the match to TRBD1 covers 7 bases. The trim removed 0 bases at V and 2 bases at J, leaving 3 bases unmatched. CDR3 size: 15 residues. Germline V lookup: CDR1 SGHAT, CDR2 FQNNGV. The CDR3 sequence is CASSLEGRGQETQYF. CDR3 DNA sequence: TGTGCCAGCAGCTTAGAGGGCAGGGGGCAAGAGACCCAGTACTTC. The complete variable domain, with remaining parts taken from reference TRBV11-2 and TRBJ2-5, reads EAGVAQSPRYKIIEKRQSVAFWCNPISGHATLYWYQQILGQGPKLLIQFQNNGVVDDSQLPKDRFSAERLKGVDSTLKIQPAKLEDSAVYLCASSLEGRGQETQYFGPGTRLLVL.

This clone was seen more than once but under ten times. The V gene is TRBV13, the J gene TRBJ1-1, with D perhaps TRBD1 (5 bases). Trimming cost V 3 bases and J 2 bases, with 16 bases left between them. Per germline, CDR1 PRHDT and CDR2 FYEKMQ (reference sequence). The CDR3 contains 16 residues. In nucleotides, the CDR3 is TGTGCCAGCAGCTTTGCAGGGACGGGAAAAAACACTGAAGCTTTCTTT. Translated, it gives CASSFAGTGKNTEAFF.

V usage is TRBV27 and J usage is TRBJ2-2; D remains ambiguous. Germline CDR1 is MNHEY and CDR2 is SMNVEV (reference sequence). Between the trimmed V and J ends, which lost 6 bases and 7 bases, there was a span of 9 bases. The CDR3 runs to 12 residues. The CDR3 spells CASSRVSGELFF. The CDR3 DNA sequence: TGTGCCAGCAGCCGAGTCAGCGGGGAGCTGTTTTTT.

This clone was counted once. CDR3 loop: CASSLGQGTDTQYF. The CDR3 DNA reads as TGTGCCAGCAGCTTAGGGCAGGGAACAGATACGCAGTATTTT. The gene calls are TRBV7-3 and TRBJ2-3; possible D gene TRBD1, 5 bases. Trimming stripped 2 bases from V and 3 bases from J, with 9 bases between. CDR3 size: 14 residues. Germline V gene data show CDR1 as SGHTA and CDR2 as FQGTGA. Based on the CDR3 plus reference TRBV7-3 and TRBJ2-3, the full variable domain is GAGVSQTPSNKVTEKGKYVELRCDPISGHTALYWYRQSLGQGPEFLIYFQGTGAADDSGLPNDRFFAVRPEGSVSTLKIQRTERGDSAVYLCASSLGQGTDTQYFGPGTRLTVL.

Notes on this clone: Distinct nucleotide sequences in the sample also encode this CDR3. The chain carries TRBV27 and TRBJ2-7; a weak D match, TRBD2 (6 bases). V lost 2 bases and J lost 3, with 8 bases in between. The CDR3 consists of 13 residues. The germline V gene encodes CDR1 MNHEY and CDR2 SMNVEV (reference sequence). The DNA for the CDR3 is TGTGCCAGCAGTTTACGGGGGAGCTACGAGCAGTACTTC. It specifies CASSLRGSYEQYF.

This chain connects TRBV28 to TRBJ2-1; TRBD2 is a possible D gene (5 bases). This CDR3 contains 13 residues. Germline V gene lookup returns CDR1 MDHEN and CDR2 SYDVKM. The V end lost 9 bases, the J end lost 1 base, and 10 bases lay between the germline ends. CDR3 coding DNA: TGTGCCAGGAAGCCGGGATCCTACAATGAGCAGTTCTTC. It codes for CARKPGSYNEQFF.